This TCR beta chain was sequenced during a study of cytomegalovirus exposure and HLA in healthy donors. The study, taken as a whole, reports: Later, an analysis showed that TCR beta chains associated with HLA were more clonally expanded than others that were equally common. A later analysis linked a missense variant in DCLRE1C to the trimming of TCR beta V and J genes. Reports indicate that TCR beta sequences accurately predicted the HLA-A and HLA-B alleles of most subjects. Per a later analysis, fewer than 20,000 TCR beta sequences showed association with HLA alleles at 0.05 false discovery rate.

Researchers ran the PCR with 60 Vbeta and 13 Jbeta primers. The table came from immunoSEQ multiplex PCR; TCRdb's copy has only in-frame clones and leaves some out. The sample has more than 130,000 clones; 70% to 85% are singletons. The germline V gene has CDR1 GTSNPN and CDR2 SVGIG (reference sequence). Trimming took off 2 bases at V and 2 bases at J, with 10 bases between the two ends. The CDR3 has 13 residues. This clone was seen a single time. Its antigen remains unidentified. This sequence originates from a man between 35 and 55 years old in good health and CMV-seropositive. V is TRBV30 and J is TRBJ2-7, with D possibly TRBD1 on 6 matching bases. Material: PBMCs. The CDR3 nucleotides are TGTGCCTGGAGTCCGGGACAAACCTACGAGCAGTACTTC. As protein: CAWSPGQTYEQYF.